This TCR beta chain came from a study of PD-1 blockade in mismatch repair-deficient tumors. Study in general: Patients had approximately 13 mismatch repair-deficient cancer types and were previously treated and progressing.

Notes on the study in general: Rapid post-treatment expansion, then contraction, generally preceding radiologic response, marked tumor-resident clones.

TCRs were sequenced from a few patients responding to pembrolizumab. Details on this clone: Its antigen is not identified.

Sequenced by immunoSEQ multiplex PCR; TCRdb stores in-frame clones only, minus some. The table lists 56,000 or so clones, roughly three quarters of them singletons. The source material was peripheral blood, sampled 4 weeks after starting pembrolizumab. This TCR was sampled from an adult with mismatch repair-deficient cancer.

CDR3 sequence (DNA): TGTGCCAGCAGCCCCCGACTAGCGGGCACAGATACGCAGTATTTT. This encodes CASSPRLAGTDTQYF. The chain employs TRBV7-6 and TRBJ2-3; 9 bases match TRBD2. V shed 5 bases, J shed 1 base, and the junction held 4 bases outside the gene matches. This CDR3 is 15 amino acids long. Germline CDR1 is SGHVS and CDR2 is FNYEAQ.